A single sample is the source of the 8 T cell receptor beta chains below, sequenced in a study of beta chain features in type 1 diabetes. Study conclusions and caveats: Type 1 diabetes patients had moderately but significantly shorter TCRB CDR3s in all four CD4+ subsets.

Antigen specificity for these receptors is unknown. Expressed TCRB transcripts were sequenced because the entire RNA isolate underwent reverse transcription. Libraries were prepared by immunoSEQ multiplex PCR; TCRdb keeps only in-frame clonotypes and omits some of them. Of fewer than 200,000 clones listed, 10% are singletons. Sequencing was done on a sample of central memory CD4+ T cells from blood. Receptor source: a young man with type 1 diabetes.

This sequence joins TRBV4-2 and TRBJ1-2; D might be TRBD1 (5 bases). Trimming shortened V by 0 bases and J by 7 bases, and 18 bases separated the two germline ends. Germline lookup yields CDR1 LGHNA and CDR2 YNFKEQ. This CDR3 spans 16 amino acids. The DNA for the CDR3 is TGTGCCAGCAGCCAAGATCGGAGGGGAGAAATGGGTGGCTACACCTTC. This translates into CASSQDRRGEMGGYTF.

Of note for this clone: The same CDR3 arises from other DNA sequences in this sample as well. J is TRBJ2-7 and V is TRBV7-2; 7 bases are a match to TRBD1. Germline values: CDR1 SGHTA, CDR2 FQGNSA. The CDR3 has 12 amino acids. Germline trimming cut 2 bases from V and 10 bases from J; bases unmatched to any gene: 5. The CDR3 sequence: CASSLRDREQYF. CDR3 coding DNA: TGTGCCAGCAGCTTAAGGGACAGAGAACAGTACTTC.

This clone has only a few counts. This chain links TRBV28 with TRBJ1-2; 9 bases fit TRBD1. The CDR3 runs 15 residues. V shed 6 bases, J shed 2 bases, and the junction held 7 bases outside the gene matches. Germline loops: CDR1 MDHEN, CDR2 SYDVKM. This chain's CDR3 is CASRHLTGGNYGYTF. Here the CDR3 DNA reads TGTGCCAGCAGGCACCTGACAGGGGGGAACTATGGCTACACCTTC.

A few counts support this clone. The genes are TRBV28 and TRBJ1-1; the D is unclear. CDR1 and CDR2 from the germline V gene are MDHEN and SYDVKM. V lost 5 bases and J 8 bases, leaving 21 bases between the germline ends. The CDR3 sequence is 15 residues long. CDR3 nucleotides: TGTGCCAGCAGTGTTACGGGAGGGAGCGCAGTGGAAGCTTTCTTT. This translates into CASSVTGGSAVEAFF.

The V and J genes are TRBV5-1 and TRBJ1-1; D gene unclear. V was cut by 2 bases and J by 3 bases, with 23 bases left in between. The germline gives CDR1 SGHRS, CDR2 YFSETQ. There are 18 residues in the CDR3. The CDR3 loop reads CASSFYGRSGDLDTEAFF. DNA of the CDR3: TGCGCCAGCAGCTTTTACGGCCGTTCCGGAGACCTCGACACTGAAGCTTTCTTT.

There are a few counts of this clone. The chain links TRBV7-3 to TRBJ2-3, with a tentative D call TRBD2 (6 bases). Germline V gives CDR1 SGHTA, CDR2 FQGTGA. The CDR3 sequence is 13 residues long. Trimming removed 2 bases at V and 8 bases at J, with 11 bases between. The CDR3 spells CASSLEKGGTQYF. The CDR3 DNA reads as TGTGCCAGCAGCTTAGAGAAGGGAGGTACGCAGTATTTT.

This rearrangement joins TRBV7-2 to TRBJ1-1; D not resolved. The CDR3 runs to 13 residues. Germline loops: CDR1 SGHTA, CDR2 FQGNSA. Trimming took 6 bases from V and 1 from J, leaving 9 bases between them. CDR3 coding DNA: TGTGCCAGCAGTACTAGGTGGAACACTGAAGCTTTCTTT. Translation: CASSTRWNTEAFF.

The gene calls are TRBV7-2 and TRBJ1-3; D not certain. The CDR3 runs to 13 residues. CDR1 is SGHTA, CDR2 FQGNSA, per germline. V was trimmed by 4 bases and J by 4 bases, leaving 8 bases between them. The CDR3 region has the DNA TGTGCCAGCAGCTCAATCACAGGAAACACCATATATTTT. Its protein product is CASSSITGNTIYF. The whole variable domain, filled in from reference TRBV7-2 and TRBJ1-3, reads GAGVSQSPSNKVTEKGKDVELRCDPISGHTALYWYRQSLGQGLEFLIYFQGNSAPDKSGLPSDRFSAERTGGSVSTLTIQRTQQEDSAVYLCASSSITGNTIYFGEGSWLTVV.